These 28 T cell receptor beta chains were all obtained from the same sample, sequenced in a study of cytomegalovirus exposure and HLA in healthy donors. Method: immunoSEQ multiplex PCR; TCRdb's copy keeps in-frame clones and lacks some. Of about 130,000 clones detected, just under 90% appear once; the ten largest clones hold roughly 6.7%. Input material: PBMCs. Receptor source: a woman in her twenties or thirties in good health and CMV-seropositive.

In nucleotides, the CDR3 is TGTGCCAGCAGTGAAGCGTCAACCTACGAGCAGTACTTC. Translated, it gives CASSEASTYEQYF. The genes are TRBV6-1 and TRBJ2-7; no clear D gene. Looked up from germline, CDR1 is MNHNS and CDR2 is SASEGT. CDR3 size: 13 residues. Between the trimmed V and J ends, which lost 0 bases and 2 bases, there was a span of 5 bases.

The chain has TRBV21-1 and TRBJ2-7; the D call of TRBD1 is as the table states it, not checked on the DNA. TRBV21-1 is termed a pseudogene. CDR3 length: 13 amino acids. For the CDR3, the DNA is TGTGCCAGTGACAGGGCGAATCCCTACGAGCAGTACTTC. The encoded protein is CASDRANPYEQYF.

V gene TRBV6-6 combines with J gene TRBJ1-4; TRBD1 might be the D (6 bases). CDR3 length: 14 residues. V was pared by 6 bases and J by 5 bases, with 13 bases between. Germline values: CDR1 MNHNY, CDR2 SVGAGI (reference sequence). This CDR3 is CASSLRDKNEKLFF. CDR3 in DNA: TGTGCCAGCAGCCTCCGGGACAAGAATGAAAAACTGTTTTTT.

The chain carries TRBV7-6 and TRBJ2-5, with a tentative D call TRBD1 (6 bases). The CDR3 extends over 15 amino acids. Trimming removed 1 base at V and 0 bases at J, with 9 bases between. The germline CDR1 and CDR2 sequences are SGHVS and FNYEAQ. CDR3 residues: CASSLGDINQETQYF. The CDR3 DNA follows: TGTGCCAGCAGCTTAGGGGACATCAACCAAGAGACCCAGTACTTC.

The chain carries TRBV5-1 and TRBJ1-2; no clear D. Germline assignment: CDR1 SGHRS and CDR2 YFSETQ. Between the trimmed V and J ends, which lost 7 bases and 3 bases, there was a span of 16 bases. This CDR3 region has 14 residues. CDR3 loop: CASGSGEDYYGYTF. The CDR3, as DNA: TGCGCCAGCGGGTCCGGTGAGGATTACTATGGCTACACCTTC.

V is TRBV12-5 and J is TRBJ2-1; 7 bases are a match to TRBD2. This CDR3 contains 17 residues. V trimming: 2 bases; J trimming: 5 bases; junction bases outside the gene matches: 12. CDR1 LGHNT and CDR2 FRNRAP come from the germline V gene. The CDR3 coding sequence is TGTGCTAGTGGTTTGATCATTCCGGGACTAATGAACAATGAGCAGTTCTTC. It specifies CASGLIIPGLMNNEQFF.

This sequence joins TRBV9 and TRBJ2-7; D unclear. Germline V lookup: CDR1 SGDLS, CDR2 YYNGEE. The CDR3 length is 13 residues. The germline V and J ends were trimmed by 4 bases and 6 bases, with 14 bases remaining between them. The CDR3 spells CASSPVPMSEQYF. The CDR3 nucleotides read TGTGCCAGCAGCCCCGTCCCAATGAGCGAGCAGTACTTC.

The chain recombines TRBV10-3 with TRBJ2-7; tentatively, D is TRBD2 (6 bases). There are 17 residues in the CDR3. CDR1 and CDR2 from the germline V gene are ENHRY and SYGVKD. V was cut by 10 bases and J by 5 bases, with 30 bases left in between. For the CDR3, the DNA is TGTGCCACCACTGCGGGACTCCGAGCGGGTGCCCTCGACGAGCAGTACTTC. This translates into CATTAGLRAGALDEQYF.

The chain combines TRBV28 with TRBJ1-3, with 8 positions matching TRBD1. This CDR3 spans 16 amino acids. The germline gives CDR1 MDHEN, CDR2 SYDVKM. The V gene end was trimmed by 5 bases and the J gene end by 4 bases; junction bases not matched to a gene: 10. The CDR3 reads CASSAHQGAAGNTIYF. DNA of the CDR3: TGTGCCAGCAGTGCGCACCAGGGGGCAGCGGGAAACACCATATATTTT.

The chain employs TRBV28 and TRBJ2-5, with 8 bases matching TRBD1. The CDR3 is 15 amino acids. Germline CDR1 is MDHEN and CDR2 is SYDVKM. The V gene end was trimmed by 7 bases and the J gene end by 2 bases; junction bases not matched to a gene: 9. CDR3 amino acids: CASKTGQGPQETQYF. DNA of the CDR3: TGTGCCAGCAAAACCGGACAGGGCCCTCAAGAGACCCAGTACTTC.

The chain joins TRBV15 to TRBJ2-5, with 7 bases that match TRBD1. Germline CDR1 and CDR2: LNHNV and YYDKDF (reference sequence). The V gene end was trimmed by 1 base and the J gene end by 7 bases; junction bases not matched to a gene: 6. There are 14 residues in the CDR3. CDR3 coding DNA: TGTGCCACCAGCAGAGGGGGACAGACAGCGACCCAGTACTTC. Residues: CATSRGGQTATQYF.

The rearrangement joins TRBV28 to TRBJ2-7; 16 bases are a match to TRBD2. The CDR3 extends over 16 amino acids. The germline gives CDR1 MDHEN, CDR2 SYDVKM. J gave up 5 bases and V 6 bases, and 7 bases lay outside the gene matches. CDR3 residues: CASRSPGTSGGDEQYF. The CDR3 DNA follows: TGTGCCAGCAGATCTCCCGGGACTAGCGGGGGGGACGAGCAGTACTTC. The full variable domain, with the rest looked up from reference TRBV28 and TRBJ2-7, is DVKVTQSSRYLVKRTGEKVFLECVQDMDHENMFWYRQDPGLGLRLIYFSYDVKMKEKGDIPEGYSVSREKKERFSLILESASTNQTSMYLCASRSPGTSGGDEQYFGPGTRLTVT.

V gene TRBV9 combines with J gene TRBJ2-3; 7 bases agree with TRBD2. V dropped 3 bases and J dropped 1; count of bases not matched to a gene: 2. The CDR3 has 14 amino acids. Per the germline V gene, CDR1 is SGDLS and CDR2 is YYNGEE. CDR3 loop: CASSGAGGTDTQYF. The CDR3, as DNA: TGTGCCAGCAGCGGCGCGGGGGGCACAGATACGCAGTATTTT.

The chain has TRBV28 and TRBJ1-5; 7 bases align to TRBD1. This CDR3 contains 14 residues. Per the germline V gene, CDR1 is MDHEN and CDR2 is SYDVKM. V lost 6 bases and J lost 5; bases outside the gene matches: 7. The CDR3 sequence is CASRPGTAHQPQHF. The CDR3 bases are TGTGCCAGCAGACCCGGGACAGCACATCAGCCCCAGCATTTT.

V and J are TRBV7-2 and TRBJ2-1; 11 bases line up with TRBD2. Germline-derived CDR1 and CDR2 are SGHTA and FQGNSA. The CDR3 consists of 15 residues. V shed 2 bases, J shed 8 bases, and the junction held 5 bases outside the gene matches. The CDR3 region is CASSLTSGRGYEQFF. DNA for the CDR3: TGTGCCAGCAGCTTAACTAGCGGGAGAGGCTATGAGCAGTTCTTC.

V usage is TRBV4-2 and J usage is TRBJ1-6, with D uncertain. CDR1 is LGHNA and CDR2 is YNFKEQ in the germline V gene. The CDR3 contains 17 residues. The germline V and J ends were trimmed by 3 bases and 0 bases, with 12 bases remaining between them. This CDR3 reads CASSHGGGSSYNSPLHF. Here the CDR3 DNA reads TGTGCCAGCAGCCATGGTGGCGGAAGCTCCTATAATTCACCCCTCCACTTT.

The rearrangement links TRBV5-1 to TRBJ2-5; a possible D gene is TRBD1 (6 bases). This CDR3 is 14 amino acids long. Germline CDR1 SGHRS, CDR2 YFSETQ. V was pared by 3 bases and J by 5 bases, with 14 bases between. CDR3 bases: TGCGCCAGCAGCTACGGACAGTTCGACGAGACCCAGTACTTC. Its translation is CASSYGQFDETQYF.

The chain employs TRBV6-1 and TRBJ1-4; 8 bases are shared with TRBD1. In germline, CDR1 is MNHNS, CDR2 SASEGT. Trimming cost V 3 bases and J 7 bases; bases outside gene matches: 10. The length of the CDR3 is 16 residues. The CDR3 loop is CASSDVFGQGTEKLFF. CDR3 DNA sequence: TGTGCCAGCAGTGATGTCTTCGGACAGGGTACTGAAAAACTGTTTTTT.

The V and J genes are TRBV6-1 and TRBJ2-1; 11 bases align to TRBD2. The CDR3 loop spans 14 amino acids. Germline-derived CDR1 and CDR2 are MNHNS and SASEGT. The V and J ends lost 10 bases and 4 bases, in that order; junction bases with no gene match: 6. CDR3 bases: TGTGCCACCCACGGGACTAGCGGATACAATGAGCAGTTCTTC. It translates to CATHGTSGYNEQFF.

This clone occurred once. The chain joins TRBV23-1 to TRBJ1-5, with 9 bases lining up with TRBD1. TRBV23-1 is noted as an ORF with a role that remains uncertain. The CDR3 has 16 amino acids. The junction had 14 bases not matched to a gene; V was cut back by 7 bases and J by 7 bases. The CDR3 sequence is CASTYPSGTGSQPQHF. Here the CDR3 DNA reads TGCGCCAGCACCTACCCTTCCGGGACAGGGTCCCAGCCCCAGCATTTT.

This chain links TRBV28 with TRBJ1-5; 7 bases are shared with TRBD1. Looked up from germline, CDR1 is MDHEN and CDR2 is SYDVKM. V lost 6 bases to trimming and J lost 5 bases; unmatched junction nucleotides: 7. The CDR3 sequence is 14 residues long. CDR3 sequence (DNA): TGTGCCAGCAGCCTAACAGGGGAACATCAGCCCCAGCATTTT. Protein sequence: CASSLTGEHQPQHF.

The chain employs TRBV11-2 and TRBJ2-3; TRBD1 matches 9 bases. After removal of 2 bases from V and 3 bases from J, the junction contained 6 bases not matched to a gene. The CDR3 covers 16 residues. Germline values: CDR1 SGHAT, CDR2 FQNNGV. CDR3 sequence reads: CASSLLTGGVTDTQYF. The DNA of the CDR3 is TGTGCCAGCAGCTTATTGACAGGGGGAGTGACAGATACGCAGTATTTT.

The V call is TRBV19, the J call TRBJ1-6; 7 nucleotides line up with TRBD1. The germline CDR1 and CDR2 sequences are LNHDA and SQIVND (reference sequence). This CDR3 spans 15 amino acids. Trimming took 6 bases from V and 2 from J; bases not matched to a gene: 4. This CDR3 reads CASSPGQAYNSPLHF. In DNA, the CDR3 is TGTGCCAGTAGCCCAGGACAGGCCTATAATTCACCCCTCCACTTT.

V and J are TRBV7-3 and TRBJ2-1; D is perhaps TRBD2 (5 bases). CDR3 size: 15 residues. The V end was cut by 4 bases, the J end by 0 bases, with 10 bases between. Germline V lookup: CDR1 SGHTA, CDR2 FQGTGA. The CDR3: CASSSGILSYNEQFF. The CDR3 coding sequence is TGTGCCAGCAGCTCCGGGATCCTCTCCTACAATGAGCAGTTCTTC. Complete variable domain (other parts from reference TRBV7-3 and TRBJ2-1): GAGVSQTPSNKVTEKGKYVELRCDPISGHTALYWYRQSLGQGPEFLIYFQGTGAADDSGLPNDRFFAVRPEGSVSTLKIQRTERGDSAVYLCASSSGILSYNEQFFGPGTRLTVL.

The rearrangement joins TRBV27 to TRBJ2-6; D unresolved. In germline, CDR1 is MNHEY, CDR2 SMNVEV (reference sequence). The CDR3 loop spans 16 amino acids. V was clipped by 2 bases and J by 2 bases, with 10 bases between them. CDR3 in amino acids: CASSLRVFAGANVLTF. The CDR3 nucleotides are TGTGCCAGCAGTTTACGGGTTTTCGCTGGGGCCAACGTCCTGACTTTC.

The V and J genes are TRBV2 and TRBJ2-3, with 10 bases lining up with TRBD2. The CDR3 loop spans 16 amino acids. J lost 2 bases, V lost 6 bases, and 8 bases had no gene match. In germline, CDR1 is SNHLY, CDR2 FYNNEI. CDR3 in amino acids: CASRLPTSGDTDTQYF. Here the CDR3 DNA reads TGTGCCAGCAGGCTACCCACTAGCGGGGACACAGATACGCAGTATTTT.

For the CDR3, the DNA is TGTGCCAGCAGTGAACGGTCCCTAGCGACGGCAGATACGCAGTATTTT. It codes for CASSERSLATADTQYF. The chain employs TRBV6-1 and TRBJ2-3; a possible D gene is TRBD2 (6 bases). The CDR3 is made up of 16 amino acids. V dropped 2 bases and J dropped 4 bases, with 16 bases sitting between them. Germline V CDR1 and CDR2: MNHNS, SASEGT.

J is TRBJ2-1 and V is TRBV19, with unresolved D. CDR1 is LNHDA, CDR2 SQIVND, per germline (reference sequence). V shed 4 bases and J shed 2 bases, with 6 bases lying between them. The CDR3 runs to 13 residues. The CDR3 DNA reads TGTGCCAGTAGTAGAAACACCTACAATGAGCAGTTCTTC. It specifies CASSRNTYNEQFF. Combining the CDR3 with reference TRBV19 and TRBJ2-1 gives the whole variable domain DGGITQSPKYLFRKEGQNVTLSCEQNLNHDAMYWYRQDPGQGLRLIYYSQIVNDFQKGDIAEGYSVSREKKESFPLTVTSAQKNPTAFYLCASSRNTYNEQFFGPGTRLTVL.